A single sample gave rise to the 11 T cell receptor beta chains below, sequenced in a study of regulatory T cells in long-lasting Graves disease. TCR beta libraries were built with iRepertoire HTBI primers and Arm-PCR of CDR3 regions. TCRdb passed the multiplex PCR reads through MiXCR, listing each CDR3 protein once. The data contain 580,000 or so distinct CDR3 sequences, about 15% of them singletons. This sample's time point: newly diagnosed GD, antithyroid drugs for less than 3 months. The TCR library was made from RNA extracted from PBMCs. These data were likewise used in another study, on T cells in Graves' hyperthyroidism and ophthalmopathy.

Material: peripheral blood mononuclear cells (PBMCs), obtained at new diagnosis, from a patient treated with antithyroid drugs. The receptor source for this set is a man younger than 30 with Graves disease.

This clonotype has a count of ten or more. CDR3 region: CASRLTRDIQTQYF. The CDR3, as DNA: TGTGCCAGCAGACTCACCCGGGACATCCAGACCCAGTACTTC. The chain recombines TRBV7-8 with TRBJ2-5; D may be TRBD1 (6 bases). The V gene's germline CDR1 is SGHVS and CDR2 FQNEAQ. The CDR3 contains 14 residues. V lost 6 bases and J lost 6, with 17 bases in between.

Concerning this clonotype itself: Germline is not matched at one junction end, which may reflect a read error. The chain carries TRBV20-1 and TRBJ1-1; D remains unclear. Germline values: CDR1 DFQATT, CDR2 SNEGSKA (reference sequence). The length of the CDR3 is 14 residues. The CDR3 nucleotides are TGCAGCGCTAGAAGGGAAGGGAGGAACACTGGAGCTTTCTTT. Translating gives CSARREGRNTGAFF.

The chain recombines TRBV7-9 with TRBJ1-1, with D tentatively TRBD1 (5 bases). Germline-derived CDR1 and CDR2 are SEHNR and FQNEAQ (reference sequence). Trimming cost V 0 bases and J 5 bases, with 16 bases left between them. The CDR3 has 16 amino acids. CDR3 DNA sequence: TGTGCCAGCAGCTTAGCCACCGGGGGTTTGGATACTGAAGCTTTCTTT. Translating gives CASSLATGGLDTEAFF.

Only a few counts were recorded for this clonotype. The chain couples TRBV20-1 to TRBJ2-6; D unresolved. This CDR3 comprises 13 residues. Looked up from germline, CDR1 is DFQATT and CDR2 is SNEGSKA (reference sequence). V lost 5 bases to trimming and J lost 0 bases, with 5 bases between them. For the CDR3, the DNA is TGCAGTGCTCGCTACTCTGGGGCCAACGTCCTGACTTTC. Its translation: CSARYSGANVLTF.

This CDR3 is CASSQGQGAAETQYF. CDR3 coding DNA: TGTGCCAGCAGCCAAGGTCAGGGGGCAGCAGAGACCCAGTACTTC. The rearrangement uses TRBV3-1 and TRBJ2-5; 8 bases align to TRBD1. J gave up 4 bases and V 1 base, and 5 bases lay outside the gene matches. Germline V lookup: CDR1 LGHDT, CDR2 YNNKEL (reference sequence). The CDR3 runs 15 residues.

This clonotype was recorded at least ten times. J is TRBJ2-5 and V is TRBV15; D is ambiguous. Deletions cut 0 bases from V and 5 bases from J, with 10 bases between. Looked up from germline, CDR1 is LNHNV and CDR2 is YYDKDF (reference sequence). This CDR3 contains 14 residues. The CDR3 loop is CATSREGNPETQYF. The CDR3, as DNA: TGTGCCACCAGCAGAGAGGGCAACCCTGAGACCCAGTACTTC.

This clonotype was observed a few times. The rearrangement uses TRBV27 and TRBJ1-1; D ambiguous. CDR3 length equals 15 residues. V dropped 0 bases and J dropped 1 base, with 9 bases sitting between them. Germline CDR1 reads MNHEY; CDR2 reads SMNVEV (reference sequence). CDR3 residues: CASSLSPTANTEAFF. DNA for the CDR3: TGTGCCAGCAGTTTATCCCCTACAGCGAACACTGAAGCTTTCTTT.

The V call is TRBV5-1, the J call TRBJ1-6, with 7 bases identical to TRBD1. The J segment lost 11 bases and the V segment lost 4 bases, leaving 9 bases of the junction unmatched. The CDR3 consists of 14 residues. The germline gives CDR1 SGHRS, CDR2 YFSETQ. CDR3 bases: TGCGCCAGCAGCGAGACGACAGGGTTTGCACCCCTCCACTTT. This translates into CASSETTGFAPLHF.

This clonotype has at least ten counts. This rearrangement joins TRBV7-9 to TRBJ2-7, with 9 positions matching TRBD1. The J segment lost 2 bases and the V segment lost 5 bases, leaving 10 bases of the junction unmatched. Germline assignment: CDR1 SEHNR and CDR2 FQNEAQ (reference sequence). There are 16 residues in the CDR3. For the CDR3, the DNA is TGTGCCAGCAGCCTTGGACAGGGGACCCCAACCTACGAGCAGTACTTC. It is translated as CASSLGQGTPTYEQYF.

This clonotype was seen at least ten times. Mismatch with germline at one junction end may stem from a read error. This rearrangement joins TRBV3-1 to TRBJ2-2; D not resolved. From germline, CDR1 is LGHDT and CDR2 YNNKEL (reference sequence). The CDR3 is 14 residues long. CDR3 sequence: CASSQDRTTGELFF. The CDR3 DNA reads TGTGCCAGCAGCCAAGATCGTACTACCGGAGAGCTGTTTTTT.

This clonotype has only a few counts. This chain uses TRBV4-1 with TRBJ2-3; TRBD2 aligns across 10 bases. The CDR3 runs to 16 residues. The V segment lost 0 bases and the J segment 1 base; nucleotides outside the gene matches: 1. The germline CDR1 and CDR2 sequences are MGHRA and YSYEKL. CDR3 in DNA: TGCGCCAGCAGCCAAGACGGGACTAGCGGCACAGATACGCAGTATTTT. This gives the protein CASSQDGTSGTDTQYF.